This T cell receptor (beta chain) was observed in a study of blood T cell repertoires in COVID-19. This CDR3 spans 14 amino acids. Germline lookup yields CDR1 LGHDT and CDR2 YNNKEL (reference sequence). Losses at the gene ends were 8 bases for V and 5 bases for J; bases not matched to a gene: 6. How the authors handled the data: Estimated nucleated cell counts came from reference gene primer amplification. Some clones are missing from TCRdb's copy, which holds only in-frame ones; the method was immunoSEQ multiplex PCR. The DNA gave D and trimming, while V, J and clone size come from that table. The sample has 65,000 to 100,000 clones; around nine tenths are singletons.

The material sequenced was peripheral blood. The chain combines TRBV3-1 (or the pseudogene TRBV3-2) with TRBJ2-5; TRBD2 matches at 12 bases. This TCR was sampled from a woman at least 80 years old with acute or convalescent COVID-19. The CDR3 nucleotides read TGTGCCAGCGCCGGGACTAGCGGGTCTGAGACCCAGTACTTC. The encoded protein is CASAGTSGSETQYF.